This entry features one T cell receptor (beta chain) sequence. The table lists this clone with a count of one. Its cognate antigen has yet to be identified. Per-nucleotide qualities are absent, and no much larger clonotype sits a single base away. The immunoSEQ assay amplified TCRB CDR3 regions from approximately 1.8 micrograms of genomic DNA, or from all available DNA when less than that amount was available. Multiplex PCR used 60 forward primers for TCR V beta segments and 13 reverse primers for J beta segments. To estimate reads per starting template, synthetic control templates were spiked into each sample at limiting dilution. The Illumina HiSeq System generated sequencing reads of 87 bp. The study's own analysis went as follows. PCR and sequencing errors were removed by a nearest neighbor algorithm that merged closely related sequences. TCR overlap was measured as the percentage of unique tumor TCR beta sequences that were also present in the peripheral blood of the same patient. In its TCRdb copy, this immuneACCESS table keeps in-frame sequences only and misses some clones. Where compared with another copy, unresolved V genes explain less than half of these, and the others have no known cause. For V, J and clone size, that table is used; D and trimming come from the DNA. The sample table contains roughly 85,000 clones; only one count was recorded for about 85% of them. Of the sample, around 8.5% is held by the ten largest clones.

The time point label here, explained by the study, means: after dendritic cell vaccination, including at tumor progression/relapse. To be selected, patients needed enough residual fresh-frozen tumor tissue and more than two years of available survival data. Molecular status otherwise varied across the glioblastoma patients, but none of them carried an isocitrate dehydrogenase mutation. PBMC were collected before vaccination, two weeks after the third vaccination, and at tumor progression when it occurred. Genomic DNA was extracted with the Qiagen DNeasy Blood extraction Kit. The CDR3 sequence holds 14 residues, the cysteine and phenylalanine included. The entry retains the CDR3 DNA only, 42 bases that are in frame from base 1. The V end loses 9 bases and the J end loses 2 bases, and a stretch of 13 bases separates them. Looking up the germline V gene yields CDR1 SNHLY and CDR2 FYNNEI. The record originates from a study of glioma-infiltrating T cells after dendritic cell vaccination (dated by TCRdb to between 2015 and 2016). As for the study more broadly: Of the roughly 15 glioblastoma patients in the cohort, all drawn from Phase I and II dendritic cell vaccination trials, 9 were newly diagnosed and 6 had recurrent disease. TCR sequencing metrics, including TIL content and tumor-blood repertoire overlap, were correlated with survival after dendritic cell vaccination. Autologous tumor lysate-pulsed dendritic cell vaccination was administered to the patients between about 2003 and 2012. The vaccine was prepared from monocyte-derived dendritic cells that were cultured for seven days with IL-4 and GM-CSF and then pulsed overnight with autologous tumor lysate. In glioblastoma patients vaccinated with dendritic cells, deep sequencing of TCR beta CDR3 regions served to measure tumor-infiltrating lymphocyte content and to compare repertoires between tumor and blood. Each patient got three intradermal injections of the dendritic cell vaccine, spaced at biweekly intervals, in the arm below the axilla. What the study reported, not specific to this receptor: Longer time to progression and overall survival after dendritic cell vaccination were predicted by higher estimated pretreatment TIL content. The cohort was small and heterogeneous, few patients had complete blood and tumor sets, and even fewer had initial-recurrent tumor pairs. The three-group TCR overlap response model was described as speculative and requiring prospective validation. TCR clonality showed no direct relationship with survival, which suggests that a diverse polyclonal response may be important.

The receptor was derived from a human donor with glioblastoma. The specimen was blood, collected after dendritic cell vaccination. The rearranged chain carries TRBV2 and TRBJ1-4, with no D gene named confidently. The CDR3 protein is CASIPGLTNEKLFF. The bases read TGTGCCAGTATTCCGGGTCTTACTAATGAAAAACTGTTTTTT.